These 27 T cell receptor beta chains were all obtained from the same sample, sequenced in a study of blood T cell repertoires in COVID-19 (dated by TCRdb to about 2020). Libraries came from the immunoSEQ multiplex PCR assay. TCRdb limited this immuneACCESS table to in-frame rearrangements with V and J called. A share of clones is missing; checked studies link under half to unresolved V genes, and the rest is unexplained. The sample table shows fewer than 150,000 clones, and about 79% are seen once. Of the sample, 2.3% is held by the ten largest clones. Sequencing was performed on peripheral blood. The receptor set was obtained from a man aged 70 or older with acute or convalescent COVID-19.

By sample fraction, this clone is medium-sized. DNA of the CDR3: TGCGCCAGCAGCCAAGATCTCCCCGGGCCTATATTAGCGCCAGGCTACACCTTC. Its translation is CASSQDLPGPILAPGYTF. This chain uses TRBV4-3 with TRBJ1-2; the D is unclear. Trimming pared 0 bases from V and 8 bases from J, leaving 25 bases between. Germline V lookup: CDR1 LGHNA, CDR2 YSLEER. The CDR3 spans 18 residues.

V gene TRBV7-8 combines with J gene TRBJ1-1; a weak D match, TRBD1 (6 bases). CDR1 SGHVS and CDR2 FQNEAQ come from the germline V gene. The CDR3 loop spans 16 amino acids. Trimming stripped 5 bases from V and 3 bases from J, with 19 bases between. The CDR3 nucleotides are TGTGCCAGCAGCCCGGGTACAGGGTATTGGGACACTGAAGCTTTCTTT. Translating gives CASSPGTGYWDTEAFF.

The chain has TRBV4-2 and TRBJ2-5; D is ambiguous. The CDR3 sequence is 11 residues long. Germline assignment: CDR1 LGHNA and CDR2 YNFKEQ. V was shortened by 1 base and J by 5 bases, with 2 bases between the two germline ends. The CDR3 sequence: CASSQAETQYF. For the CDR3, the DNA is TGTGCCAGCAGCCAAGCGGAGACCCAGTACTTC.

The genes are TRBV4-3 and TRBJ1-6, with TRBD1 matching over 11 bases. J lost 6 bases, V lost 3 bases, and 4 bases had no gene match. This CDR3 comprises 16 residues. CDR1 and CDR2 (germline): LGHNA, YSLEER. This CDR3 reads CASSQDRGRGNSPLHF. The CDR3 DNA sequence: TGCGCCAGCAGCCAGGACAGGGGGCGCGGTAATTCACCCCTCCACTTT.

V gene TRBV11-2 combines with J gene TRBJ2-1, with 12 bases identical to TRBD2. From germline, CDR1 is SGHAT and CDR2 FQNNGV. The CDR3 is made up of 15 amino acids. The V and J ends lost 2 bases and 7 bases, in that order; junction bases with no gene match: 3. The CDR3 nucleotides read TGTGCCAGCAGCTTATCGGGACTAGCGGGTAATGAGCAGTTCTTC. Its protein product is CASSLSGLAGNEQFF.

The chain carries TRBV4-2 and TRBJ1-2, with 11 positions matching TRBD1. V lost 1 base and J lost 5; bases outside the gene matches: 3. This CDR3 is built from 15 residues. CDR1 LGHNA and CDR2 YNFKEQ come from the germline V gene. Written as DNA, the CDR3 is TGTGCCAGCAGCCAAGCGGGACAGGGGGGGTATGGCTACACCTTC. Protein sequence: CASSQAGQGGYGYTF.

CDR3 sequence reads: CASSLVRGHTYGYTF. CDR3 coding DNA: TGTGCCAGCAGCTTAGTCAGGGGCCATACCTATGGCTACACCTTC. The rearrangement uses TRBV11-2 and TRBJ1-2, with D possibly being TRBD1 (6 bases). The germline V and J ends were trimmed by 1 base and 4 bases, with 13 bases remaining between them. This CDR3 has 15 residues. Germline CDR1 SGHAT, CDR2 FQNNGV.

This clone was recorded once. The chain uses TRBV7-2 and TRBJ1-1; 7 bases align to TRBD1. This CDR3 spans 14 amino acids. Trimming removed 7 bases from V and 11 bases from J; junction bases left unmatched: 16. Germline-derived CDR1 and CDR2 are SGHTA and FQGNSA. The CDR3 spells CASIWGTARSMAFF. Here the CDR3 DNA reads TGTGCCAGCATCTGGGGGACAGCACGTTCCATGGCTTTCTTT.

The genes are TRBV24-1 and TRBJ2-3; 9 nucleotides align to TRBD1. The V gene's germline CDR1 is KGHDR and CDR2 SFDVKD. The CDR3 has 14 amino acids. The V gene end was trimmed by 4 bases and the J gene end by 6 bases; junction bases not matched to a gene: 4. CDR3 loop: CATSETGGSDTQYF. For the CDR3, the DNA is TGTGCCACCAGTGAAACAGGGGGCTCGGATACGCAGTATTTT.

This chain joins TRBV5-1 and TRBJ1-1; 9 bases align to TRBD1. This CDR3 has 15 residues. CDR1 SGHRS and CDR2 YFSETQ come from the germline V gene. V lost 4 bases, J lost 4 bases, and 8 bases stayed unmatched. This CDR3 is CASSGTGRGSTEAFF. The CDR3 region has the DNA TGCGCCAGCAGCGGGACAGGGAGGGGTTCCACTGAAGCTTTCTTT.

This clone was counted a few times. V and J are TRBV5-1 and TRBJ1-2; the D is unclear. CDR1 and CDR2 (germline): SGHRS, YFSETQ. The CDR3 covers 14 residues. V was pared by 0 bases and J by 2 bases, with 8 bases between. CDR3 sequence: CASSLGQANYGYTF. The CDR3 nucleotides read TGCGCCAGCAGCTTGGGGCAGGCAAACTATGGCTACACCTTC. Looking up the rest from reference TRBV5-1 and TRBJ1-2 gives the full variable domain: KAGVTQTPRYLIKTRGQQVTLSCSPISGHRSVSWYQQTPGQGLQFLFEYFSETQRNKGNFPGRFSGRQFSNSRSEMNVSTLELGDSALYLCASSLGQANYGYTFGSGTRLTVV.

The chain recombines TRBV4-1 with TRBJ2-3; 15 bases map to TRBD2. This CDR3 has 20 amino acids. The V gene end was trimmed by 0 bases and the J gene end by 0 bases; junction bases not matched to a gene: 7. The germline V gene has CDR1 MGHRA and CDR2 YSYEKL. The CDR3 protein is CASSQETGTSGGSSTDTQYF. In DNA, the CDR3 is TGCGCCAGCAGCCAAGAGACCGGGACTAGCGGGGGGTCTAGCACAGATACGCAGTATTTT.

The CDR3 DNA follows: TGTGCCAGTGGGGGGAGGTCGGCAGATACGCAGTATTTT. Translated: CASGGRSADTQYF. The chain joins TRBV19 to TRBJ2-3, with a tentative D call TRBD2 (6 bases). Per the germline V gene, CDR1 is LNHDA and CDR2 is SQIVND (reference sequence). Trimming stripped 8 bases from V and 4 bases from J, with 13 bases between. The CDR3 length is 13 residues.

The gene calls are TRBV3-1 (or the pseudogene TRBV3-2) and TRBJ1-2; 12 nucleotides match TRBD1. The length of the CDR3 is 18 residues. V lost 1 base and J lost 5; bases outside the gene matches: 11. Per the germline V gene, CDR1 is LGHDT and CDR2 is YNNKEL (reference sequence). CDR3 sequence: CASSQGSSGTGGGYGYTF. Here the CDR3 DNA reads TGTGCCAGCAGCCAAGGCTCGTCCGGGACAGGGGGCGGGTATGGCTACACCTTC.

V gene TRBV4-3 combines with J gene TRBJ2-3; D is uncertain. Germline loops: CDR1 LGHNA, CDR2 YSLEER. CDR3 length: 15 residues. Trimming removed 0 bases at V and 0 bases at J, with 7 bases between. The CDR3 DNA is TGCGCCAGCAGCCAAGATACCAGGAGCACAGATACGCAGTATTTT. This encodes CASSQDTRSTDTQYF.

The V gene is TRBV13, the J gene TRBJ2-1; TRBD2 matches 8 bases. Germline V gives CDR1 PRHDT, CDR2 FYEKMQ (reference sequence). The junction had 14 bases not matched to a gene; V was cut back by 8 bases and J by 2 bases. The CDR3 is 17 amino acids. The CDR3 DNA follows: TGTGCCAGCGTAGAACCGGGGGGGCCGGGGGCCTACAATGAGCAGTTCTTC. It encodes CASVEPGGPGAYNEQFF.

This chain uses TRBV5-1 with TRBJ1-2; D gene uncertain. Germline assignment: CDR1 SGHRS and CDR2 YFSETQ. Trimming stripped 2 bases from V and 5 bases from J, with 10 bases between. This CDR3 has 13 residues. CDR3 protein: CASSLGDLYGYTF. DNA for the CDR3: TGCGCCAGCAGCTTAGGAGACCTATATGGCTACACCTTC.

The genes are TRBV19 and TRBJ1-2, with TRBD1 identical over 9 bases. The V gene's germline CDR1 is LNHDA and CDR2 SQIVND (reference sequence). The CDR3 runs to 14 residues. The junction had 6 bases not matched to a gene; V was cut back by 6 bases and J by 4 bases. This chain's CDR3 is CASSFKTGGYGYTF. The DNA of the CDR3 is TGTGCCAGTAGCTTTAAGACAGGGGGCTATGGCTACACCTTC. The whole variable domain, filled in from reference TRBV19 and TRBJ1-2, reads DGGITQSPKYLFRKEGQNVTLSCEQNLNHDAMYWYRQDPGQGLRLIYYSQIVNDFQKGDIAEGYSVSREKKESFPLTVTSAQKNPTAFYLCASSFKTGGYGYTFGSGTRLTVV.

This chain joins TRBV5-1 and TRBJ2-3; maybe TRBD1 (6 bases). The V end was cut by 6 bases, the J end by 0 bases, with 11 bases between. Germline V CDR1 and CDR2: SGHRS, YFSETQ. This CDR3 spans 14 amino acids. Here the CDR3 DNA reads TGCGCCAGCACCAGGACAGCTAGCACAGATACGCAGTATTTT. This gives the protein CASTRTASTDTQYF.

The chain uses TRBV7-6 and TRBJ2-5, with D maybe TRBD2 (5 bases). V shed 0 bases and J shed 4 bases, with 12 bases lying between them. This CDR3 contains 15 residues. Germline V gene data show CDR1 as SGHVS and CDR2 as FNYEAQ. The DNA for the CDR3 is TGTGCCAGCAGCTTAGCGGGAAGGAGGTCAGAGACCCAGTACTTC. This sequence encodes CASSLAGRRSETQYF.

This chain connects TRBV6-5 to TRBJ2-7, with 11 bases aligning to TRBD2. Germline V gene lookup returns CDR1 MNHEY and CDR2 SVGAGI. J gave up 3 bases and V 7 bases, and 5 bases lay outside the gene matches. The length of the CDR3 is 14 residues. The CDR3 sequence is CASTPGLAVYEQYF. The CDR3 DNA reads as TGTGCCAGCACCCCGGGACTAGCGGTCTACGAGCAGTACTTC.

This clone was observed a single time. This rearrangement joins TRBV5-1 to TRBJ2-1, with D possibly being TRBD2 (5 bases). V dropped 4 bases and J dropped 9 bases, with 14 bases sitting between them. CDR3 length equals 13 residues. The germline V gene encodes CDR1 SGHRS and CDR2 YFSETQ. The CDR3 sequence: CASSADTSGEQFF. CDR3 nucleotides: TGCGCCAGCAGCGCCGACACAAGCGGTGAGCAGTTCTTC.

V gene TRBV5-1 combines with J gene TRBJ2-7, with D unresolved. Per germline, CDR1 SGHRS and CDR2 YFSETQ. CDR3 length: 14 amino acids. V lost 1 base, J lost 2 bases, and 10 bases lay in between. DNA for the CDR3: TGCGCCAGCAGCTTGATGGAGTTAACCTACGAGCAGTACTTC. Its protein is CASSLMELTYEQYF.

The gene calls are TRBV11-2 and TRBJ2-3; TRBD2 matches at 7 bases. The CDR3 is made up of 15 amino acids. V dropped 9 bases and J dropped 0; count of bases not matched to a gene: 9. The V gene's germline CDR1 is SGHAT and CDR2 FQNNGV. The CDR3 reads CARSLMGGSTDTQYF. CDR3 bases: TGTGCCAGATCCCTAATGGGGGGGAGCACAGATACGCAGTATTTT.

This chain joins TRBV3-1 (or the pseudogene TRBV3-2) and TRBJ2-2, with D possibly TRBD1 on 7 matching bases. V gave up 1 base and J gave up 6 bases, with 12 bases separating them. Germline V lookup: CDR1 LGHDT, CDR2 YNNKEL (reference sequence). The CDR3 totals 15 residues. CDR3: CASSQASRGAGELFF. DNA for the CDR3: TGTGCCAGCAGCCAAGCATCCAGGGGGGCCGGGGAGCTGTTTTTT.

This clone turned up a few times. The CDR3 coding sequence is TGTGCCAGCAGTTACTCCGGCAGGGAAGCTTTCTTT. Protein product: CASSYSGREAFF. The gene calls are TRBV6-5 and TRBJ1-1, with D hard to call. Trimming removed 0 bases from V and 8 bases from J, with 7 bases in between. This CDR3 comprises 12 residues. The V gene's germline CDR1 is MNHEY and CDR2 SVGAGI.

This clone has more than one count but fewer than ten. The V and J genes are TRBV15 and TRBJ2-1, with a tentative D call TRBD1 (6 bases). Trimming removed 3 bases from V and 2 bases from J, with 11 bases in between. This CDR3 region has 15 residues. The germline CDR1 and CDR2 sequences are LNHNV and YYDKDF (reference sequence). The CDR3 sequence: CATSSRDTTYNEQFF. The DNA for the CDR3 is TGTGCCACCAGCAGCCGGGACACTACCTACAATGAGCAGTTCTTC.